The T cell receptor (beta chain) under discussion was sequenced for a study of blood T cell repertoires in COVID-19. The assay was immunoSEQ multiplex PCR, and TCRdb's table has in-frame clones only and misses some. The repertoire has about 200,000 clones, approximately 90% of them found once; the top ten carry about 6%. CDR1 is GTSNPN and CDR2 is SVGIG in the germline V gene (reference sequence). Trimming cost V 4 bases and J 3 bases; bases outside gene matches: 11. The CDR3 contains 17 residues. The TCR comes from a man aged 60-69 years who had recovered from COVID-19. J is TRBJ2-3 and V is TRBV30; TRBD2 matches at 12 bases. The sample comprised peripheral blood. DNA of the CDR3: TGTGCCTGGATCCGATTCGGACTAGCGGGGCGAACAGATACGCAGTATTTT. Protein sequence: CAWIRFGLAGRTDTQYF.